This is a list of T cell receptor beta chains from one sample in a study of cytomegalovirus exposure and HLA in healthy donors. Only in-frame clones appear in the TCRdb table, and some are missing; sequencing was by immunoSEQ multiplex PCR. Among over 85,000 clones listed, roughly four fifths were seen once. Sequenced sample: PBMCs. The receptors here all came from a male donor in good health and CMV-seropositive. The CDR3 runs from the conserved cysteine through the conserved F or W. Each record gives: J gene, V gene, D gene, clone size, CDR3 DNA, CDR3 protein. The D gene is left open where the match is weak. Clone size is stated in some rows and not others, as once, few, many or a class when expanded.

>TRBJ2-1|TRBV6-4|TRBD1|-
TGTGCCAGCAGTGCCGGAGCCGGGACAGGGGGTAATGAGCAGTTCTTC
CASSAGAGTGGNEQFF
>TRBJ2-5|TRBV28|TRBD1|-
TGTGCCACCGACCCGGGACAGGGGTGGTCGACCCAGTACTTC
CATDPGQGWSTQYF
>TRBJ1-2|TRBV7-2|-|once
TGTGCCAGCAGCCCGGGGGGGGGACACAACTATGGCTACACCTTC
CASSPGGGHNYGYTF
>TRBJ2-7|TRBV11-2|TRBD1|once
TGTGCCAGCAGCCCAGGACAGGGCTACGAGCAGTACTTC
CASSPGQGYEQYF
>TRBJ2-5|TRBV28|TRBD1|-
TGTGCCAGCAAGAGGTCAGGGGGCCTGGAGACCCAGTACTTC
CASKRSGGLETQYF
>TRBJ1-2|TRBV4-3|TRBD1|-
TGCGCCAGCAGCCTATCGGGACAGAGCAACTATGGCTACACCTTC
CASSLSGQSNYGYTF
>TRBJ2-7|TRBV7-8|-|-
TGTGCCAGCAGCTCCACCTACGAGCAGTACTTC
CASSSTYEQYF
>TRBJ2-7|TRBV6-6|TRBD2|-
TGTGCCAGCACCCTCGGGCTAGCGGAGTCCTACGAGCAGTACTTC
CASTLGLAESYEQYF
>TRBJ1-4|TRBV7-2|-|-
TGTGCCAGCAGCTCCTACTCGGCAACTAATGAAAAACTGTTTTTT
CASSSYSATNEKLFF
>TRBJ2-1|TRBV27|-|-
TGTGCCAGCAGCCGAGGGGGGGCGTTCAATGAGCAGTTCTTC
CASSRGGAFNEQFF
>TRBJ2-6|TRBV29-1|-|-
TGCAGCGTCGGGGGACAGAGCTCTGGGGCCAACGTCCTGACTTTC
CSVGGQSSGANVLTF